This entry concerns a single T cell receptor (beta chain). The sample comes from a study of blood T cells in healthy people across ages. The ends were cut back, 4 bases at V and 6 bases at J, with 22 bases in the middle. CDR3 length: 16 residues. Germline values: CDR1 SGHRS, CDR2 YFSETQ. Next came a second PCR, run for about 7 to 12 cycles, which used a sample-barcoded 5' primer along with a J-beta primer mix. TCRdb analysed the 5' RACE reads with MiXCR anew, one entry per CDR3 protein. Of about 1.7 million distinct CDR3 sequences in the sample, 28% were seen once. Sequenced sample: blood. The origin of this receptor is a woman in her twenties or thirties in good health. J is TRBJ1-1 and V is TRBV5-1, with D maybe TRBD1 (6 bases). CDR3 sequence (DNA): TGCGCCAGCAGCCTCACCGGGACTAGGGGGAGGTCTGAAGCTTTCTTT. Its translation is CASSLTGTRGRSEAFF.